Shown below are 14 T cell receptor beta chains from a single sample sequenced in a study. TCRdb itself ran the RT-PCR reads through MiXCR, one entry per CDR3 protein. The data contain more than 600,000 distinct CDR3 sequences, 13% to 15% of them seen just once; the ten biggest clones take up 3% to 4.5%. The source material was memory CD4+ T cells from blood. All receptors come from a female donor in good health, serving as a healthy control.

V is TRBV7-2 and J is TRBJ2-4; tentative D call: TRBD2 (6 bases). Trimming removed 3 bases from V and 5 bases from J, with 17 bases in between. Germline loops: CDR1 SGHTA, CDR2 FQGNSA. The CDR3 is made up of 16 amino acids. In DNA form, the CDR3 reads TGTGCCAGCAGCTTGGGCGCGGCCCGGGAGCAAAACATTCAGTACTTC. It codes for CASSLGAAREQNIQYF.

This clonotype turned up a few times. The chain is built from TRBV12-3 or TRBV12-4 and TRBJ2-1; D possibly corresponds to TRBD2 (6 bases). Trimming stripped 8 bases from V and 6 bases from J, with 20 bases between. This CDR3 spans 15 amino acids. The CDR3 region is CASGGQPFGLNEQFF. The CDR3 nucleotides read TGTGCCAGCGGAGGGCAACCGTTCGGACTCAATGAGCAGTTCTTC.

This clonotype came up a few times. At one boundary the junction diverges from the germline segment, which might be a read error. This chain connects TRBV7-2 to TRBJ2-7; D possibly corresponds to TRBD2 (6 bases). Germline assignment: CDR1 SGHTA and CDR2 FQGNSA. This CDR3 spans 12 amino acids. CDR3: CASSSTEVAATF. Written as DNA, the CDR3 is TGTGCCAGCAGCTCGACCGAAGTAGCGGCAACCTTC. Using reference TRBV7-2 and TRBJ2-7 for the parts outside the CDR3, the full variable domain is GAGVSQSPSNKVTEKGKDVELRCDPISGHTALYWYRQSLGQGLEFLIYFQGNSAPDKSGLPSDRFSAERTGGSVSTLTIQRTQQEDSAVYLCASSSTEVAATFGPGTRLTVT.

The chain links TRBV7-7 to TRBJ1-2; tentative D call: TRBD1 (5 bases). The V end was cut by 2 bases, the J end by 5 bases, with 30 bases between. This CDR3 has 20 amino acids. The germline gives CDR1 SSHAT, CDR2 FNYEAQ (reference sequence). The CDR3 reads CASSLHDPGPGREGIYGYTF. The CDR3 DNA sequence: TGTGCCAGCAGCTTACATGACCCGGGACCGGGGAGAGAGGGGATTTATGGCTACACCTTC.

The rearrangement joins TRBV7-9 to TRBJ2-4; 7 bases map to TRBD2. The CDR3 has 16 amino acids. The V and J ends lost 1 base and 3 bases, in that order; junction bases with no gene match: 6. Looked up from germline, CDR1 is SEHNR and CDR2 is FQNEAQ (reference sequence). The CDR3 spells CASSLGAGVGKNIQYF. The CDR3 DNA reads TGTGCCAGCAGCTTAGGGGCGGGAGTAGGCAAAAACATTCAGTACTTC.

This clonotype was seen only a few times. The chain recombines TRBV9 with TRBJ1-5; 11 bases line up with TRBD1. The CDR3 sequence is 15 residues long. After removal of 3 bases from V and 3 bases from J, the junction contained 2 bases not matched to a gene. Germline values: CDR1 SGDLS, CDR2 YYNGEE. The CDR3 DNA reads as TGTGCCAGCAGCGGGACAGGGGGCAACAATCAGCCCCAGCATTTT. This gives the protein CASSGTGGNNQPQHF.

This clonotype was detected ten times or more. The CDR3 region is CASSFGGQGTEAFF. CDR3 in DNA: TGTGCCAGCAGCTTCGGGGGGCAGGGCACTGAAGCTTTCTTT. The chain joins TRBV7-3 to TRBJ1-1; D might be TRBD1 (6 bases). CDR3 length equals 14 residues. Trimming left V 3 bases short and J 4 bases short, with 12 bases between. The V gene's germline CDR1 is SGHTA and CDR2 FQGTGA. The full variable domain, with the rest looked up from reference TRBV7-3 and TRBJ1-1, is GAGVSQTPSNKVTEKGKYVELRCDPISGHTALYWYRQSLGQGPEFLIYFQGTGAADDSGLPNDRFFAVRPEGSVSTLKIQRTERGDSAVYLCASSFGGQGTEAFFGQGTRLTVV.

In this sample, this clonotype turned up a few times. V is TRBV7-6 and J is TRBJ2-5; TRBD2 aligns across 10 bases. From germline, CDR1 is SGHVS and CDR2 FNYEAQ. Trimming removed 4 bases from V and 7 bases from J; junction bases left unmatched: 6. CDR3 length: 14 residues. CDR3 loop: CASSSQREGGTQYF. CDR3 nucleotide sequence: TGTGCCAGCAGCTCACAGCGGGAGGGGGGGACCCAGTACTTC.

This clonotype has more than one count but fewer than ten. DNA of the CDR3: TGTGCCAGCAGCCTGAATAGCGGGGGAGGCACAGATACGCAGTATTTT. Its translation: CASSLNSGGGTDTQYF. The chain links TRBV11-1 to TRBJ2-3, with TRBD2 matching over 9 bases. The CDR3 totals 16 residues. Germline V lookup: CDR1 SGHAT, CDR2 FQDESV (reference sequence). With V trimmed by 5 bases and J by 1 base, 7 bases remained unmatched.

Only a few counts were recorded for this clonotype. The rearrangement uses TRBV20-1 and TRBJ2-7, with 7 positions matching TRBD2. There are 12 residues in the CDR3. J lost 4 bases, V lost 4 bases, and 4 bases had no gene match. Germline V lookup: CDR1 DFQATT, CDR2 SNEGSKA (reference sequence). The CDR3 nucleotides read TGCAGTGCTAACTTGCGGGAGTACGAGCAGTACTTC. As protein: CSANLREYEQYF.

The rearrangement uses TRBV5-5 and TRBJ2-3; D is unclear. The CDR3 spans 15 residues. Germline V gene data show CDR1 as SGHKS and CDR2 as YYEKEE (reference sequence). V was shortened by 0 bases and J by 0 bases, with 8 bases between the two germline ends. CDR3 nucleotide sequence: TGTGCCAGCAGCTTGGGGCAGATTAGCACAGATACGCAGTATTTT. This translates into CASSLGQISTDTQYF.

In its sample, this clonotype was seen a few times. The J gene is TRBJ2-3, the V gene TRBV2; TRBD2 matches at 9 bases. Trimming removed 4 bases from V and 8 bases from J; junction bases left unmatched: 10. The germline V gene has CDR1 SNHLY and CDR2 FYNNEI. The CDR3 covers 15 residues. The CDR3 DNA reads as TGTGCCAGCAGTGGCCTAGCGGGGCCCGGGGGTACGCAGTATTTT. Protein product: CASSGLAGPGGTQYF.

There are a few counts of this clonotype. The chain combines TRBV30 with TRBJ1-1; possible D gene TRBD1, 5 bases. CDR3 length: 13 residues. V was shortened by 3 bases and J by 3 bases, with 11 bases between the two germline ends. Looked up from germline, CDR1 is GTSNPN and CDR2 is SVGIG (reference sequence). CDR3 amino acids: CAWRGGWDTEAFF. The DNA of the CDR3 is TGTGCCTGGAGGGGGGGTTGGGACACTGAAGCTTTCTTT. The variable domain in full, with the rest retrieved from reference TRBV30 and TRBJ1-1, is SQTIHQWPATLVQPVGSPLSLECTVEGTSNPNLYWYRQAAGRGLQLLFYSVGIGQISSEVPQNLSASRPQDRQFILSSKKLLLSDSGFYLCAWRGGWDTEAFFGQGTRLTVV.

In its sample, this clonotype was seen a few times. V gene TRBV5-1 combines with J gene TRBJ2-1, with TRBD1 as a possible D gene (5 bases). Germline V gives CDR1 SGHRS, CDR2 YFSETQ. The CDR3 is made up of 15 amino acids. Deletions cut 2 bases from V and 8 bases from J, with 17 bases between. CDR3 residues: CASSFIPNGRDEQFF. CDR3 sequence (DNA): TGCGCCAGCAGCTTTATACCCAACGGCAGGGATGAGCAGTTCTTC.